The clone carrying this T cell receptor (beta chain) was detected ten times or more. Its cognate antigen is unknown. The entry originates in a study of neurological immune-mediated disorders. Whole-study context: The 35 or so patients with multiple sclerosis comprised roughly 30 relapsing-remitting cases and 3 secondary progressive cases.

The cDNA was synthesized by 5'RACE incorporating 10-nucleotide random UMIs. TCRdb ran MiXCR on the 5' RACE reads and lists one entry per CDR3 protein. This table holds under 100,000 distinct CDR3 sequences, 4.3% found once. The time point was: longitudinal time-point 3. Findings and caveats of the study: There was no clinical or MRI feature that was associated with the multiple sclerosis repertoire cluster.

CDR3 size: 11 residues. Looked up from germline, CDR1 is LNHNV and CDR2 is YYDKDF (reference sequence). The V gene lost 1 base and the J gene lost 10 bases, with 4 bases spanning the gap. V usage is TRBV15 and J usage is TRBJ1-4; D remains ambiguous. This sequence was found in a woman aged 55-75 years with multiple sclerosis. The sequencing input was PBMCs. The CDR3 DNA is TGTGCCACCAGCAGAGGCGGAAAACTGTTTTTT. This codes for CATSRGGKLFF.